Reported below is one T cell receptor (beta chain). This CDR3 has 17 amino acids. CDR1 MDHEN and CDR2 SYDVKM come from the germline V gene. Trimming removed 1 base at V and 0 bases at J, with 13 bases between. This table comes from immunoSEQ multiplex PCR, and its TCRdb copy is limited to in-frame clones, with some not included. Of about 330,000 clones detected, around 87% appear once; the ten largest clones hold approximately 1%. This entry comes from a study of cytomegalovirus exposure and HLA in healthy donors. The chain combines TRBV28 with TRBJ1-3, with D unresolved. The sequenced sample consisted of PBMCs. This receptor was identified in a woman in her twenties or thirties in good health and CMV-seropositive. The CDR3 bases are TGTGCCAGCAGTTTATCCCTGATGCTGAGCTCTGGAAACACCATATATTTT. Its translation is CASSLSLMLSSGNTIYF.